Included here is one T cell receptor (beta chain) sequence, with context. Trimming removed 3 bases at V and 4 bases at J, with 12 bases between. This CDR3 region has 14 residues. The germline gives CDR1 KGHSH, CDR2 LQKENI. The data are from a study of blood T cell repertoires in COVID-19. The protocol was immunoSEQ multiplex PCR, while the TCRdb copy is restricted to in-frame clones and leaves out a portion. The data contain about 220,000 clones, 88% of them singletons. The sample comprised PBMCs or T cells enriched from blood (not recorded which). The receptor comes from a woman aged 45-60 years with acute COVID-19. J is TRBJ2-5 and V is TRBV18; weak D call: TRBD1 (6 bases). The CDR3 loop reads CASSPGQRGETQYF. The CDR3, as DNA: TGTGCCAGCTCACCCGGACAGCGAGGAGAGACCCAGTACTTC.